The 5 T cell receptor beta chains given below trace back to one sample, sequenced in a study of identical twins. Using its own MiXCR run on the 5' RACE reads, TCRdb lists one record per CDR3 protein. Of about 530,000 distinct CDR3 sequences in the sample, around 20% were seen once. A further study also used this sample, focusing on yellow fever vaccine responses in identical twins.

The sample consisted of CD4+ T cells sorted from blood. The receptors were sampled from a young woman in good health.

This clonotype showed up just a few times. The chain links TRBV12-3 or TRBV12-4 to TRBJ1-2, with a weak D call TRBD1 (6 bases). Trimming cost V 6 bases and J 0 bases, with 14 bases left between them. The CDR3 loop spans 15 amino acids. For the CDR3, the DNA is TGTGCCAGCAGACCGGGACAAGGAGCTAACTATGGCTACACCTTC. Its translation is CASRPGQGANYGYTF.

The rearrangement links TRBV6-2 or TRBV6-3 to TRBJ2-3; D might be TRBD1 (5 bases). Per the germline V gene, CDR1 is MNHEY and CDR2 is SVGEGT. This CDR3 spans 14 amino acids. The ends were cut back, 5 bases at V and 2 bases at J, with 11 bases in the middle. CDR3 region: CASSIGAYTDTQYF. The CDR3 nucleotides are TGTGCCAGCAGTATTGGGGCTTACACAGATACGCAGTATTTT.

This clonotype was detected a few times. This rearrangement joins TRBV29-1 to TRBJ2-4; a weak D match, TRBD1 (6 bases). Trimming cost V 3 bases and J 8 bases, with 14 bases left between them. Germline V lookup: CDR1 SQVTM, CDR2 ANQGSEA. The CDR3 has 13 amino acids. The CDR3 DNA sequence: TGCAGCGTTGACCCAACAGGGCGGGACATTCAGTACTTC. This gives the protein CSVDPTGRDIQYF.

The chain links TRBV2 to TRBJ2-7, with 8 bases lining up with TRBD1. The CDR3 totals 15 residues. Trimming took 6 bases from V and 0 from J; bases not matched to a gene: 7. Germline loops: CDR1 SNHLY, CDR2 FYNNEI. The CDR3 DNA is TGTGCCAGCAGGGAAACAGGGGGTAGCTCCTACGAGCAGTACTTC. Translation gives CASRETGGSSYEQYF.

V gene TRBV10-1 combines with J gene TRBJ2-1; unclear D gene. Germline V CDR1 and CDR2: WNHNN, SYGVQD (reference sequence). V lost 0 bases and J lost 5, with 8 bases in between. This CDR3 is built from 14 residues. CDR3 DNA: TGCGCCAGCAGTGAGTCGCTTGGGAACAATGAGCAGTTCTTC. This encodes CASSESLGNNEQFF.